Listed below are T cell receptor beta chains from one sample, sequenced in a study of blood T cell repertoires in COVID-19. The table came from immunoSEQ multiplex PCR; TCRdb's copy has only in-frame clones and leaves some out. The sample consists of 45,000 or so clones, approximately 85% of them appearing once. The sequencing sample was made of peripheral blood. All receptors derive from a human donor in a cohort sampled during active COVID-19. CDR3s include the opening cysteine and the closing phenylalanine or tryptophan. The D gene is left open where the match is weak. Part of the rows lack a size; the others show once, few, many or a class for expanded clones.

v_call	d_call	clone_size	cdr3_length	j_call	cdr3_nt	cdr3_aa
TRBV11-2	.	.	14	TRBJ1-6	TGTGCCAGCAGCTTCACCTCCCAGGGTTCACCCCTCCACTTT	CASSFTSQGSPLHF
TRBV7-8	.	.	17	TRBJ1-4	TGTGCCAGCAGCTTAGGTGAAGGGGATGCAACTAATGAAAAACTGTTTTTT	CASSLGEGDATNEKLFF
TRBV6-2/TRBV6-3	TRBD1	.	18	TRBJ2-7	TGTGCCAGCAGTTCGCCAGATTTACCGGGACAGGGAGGATACGAGCAGTACTTC	CASSSPDLPGQGGYEQYF
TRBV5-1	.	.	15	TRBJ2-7	TGCGCCAGCAGCTTGGCCTGGCGGGACTCCTACGAGCAGTACTTC	CASSLAWRDSYEQYF
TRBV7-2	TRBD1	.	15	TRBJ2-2	TGTGCCAGCAGCTTGGGCAGGGGGCGAACCGGGGAGCTGTTTTTT	CASSLGRGRTGELFF
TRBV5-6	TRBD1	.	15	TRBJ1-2	TGTGCCAGCAGGGAGACAGGGATGCATAACTATGGCTACACCTTC	CASRETGMHNYGYTF
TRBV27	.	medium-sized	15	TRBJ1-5	TGTGCCAGCAGTTTAGCAGGGGCAGGCAATCAGCCCCAGCATTTT	CASSLAGAGNQPQHF
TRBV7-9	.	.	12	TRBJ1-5	TGTGCCAGCAGCTACCAGAATCAGCCCCAGCATTTT	CASSYQNQPQHF
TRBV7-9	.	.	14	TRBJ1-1	TGTGCCAGCAGCCCAACCATTGGGGCGTCCGAAGCTTTCTTT	CASSPTIGASEAFF
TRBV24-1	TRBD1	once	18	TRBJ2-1	TGTGCCACCAGTGAGGCCTCCCCCGGGACAGGGGGCTACAATGAGCAGTTCTTC	CATSEASPGTGGYNEQFF
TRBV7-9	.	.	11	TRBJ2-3	TGTGCCAGCGGAGAAACAGATACGCAGTATTTT	CASGETDTQYF
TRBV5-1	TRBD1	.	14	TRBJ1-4	TGCGCCAGCAGCGCGGGGACAGCTAATGAAAAACTGTTTTTT	CASSAGTANEKLFF
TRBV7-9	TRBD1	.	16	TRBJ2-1	TGTGCCAGCAGCTTCACCGGGACAGGGTTTGGTTCTGAGCAGTTCTTC	CASSFTGTGFGSEQFF
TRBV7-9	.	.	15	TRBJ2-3	TGTGCCAGCAGCTTAGTGCAGGGCACCACAGATACGCAGTATTTT	CASSLVQGTTDTQYF
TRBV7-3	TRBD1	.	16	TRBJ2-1	TGTGCCAGCAGCACAGGACAGGGGGCGCGCTACAATGAGCAGTTCTTC	CASSTGQGARYNEQFF
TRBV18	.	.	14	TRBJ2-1	TGTGCCAGCTCACCCGGGGCGGGGCGGAATGAGCAGTTCTTC	CASSPGAGRNEQFF
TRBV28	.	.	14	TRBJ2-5	TGTGCCAGCAGTTTGGGCGGGGAACAAGAGACCCAGTACTTC	CASSLGGEQETQYF
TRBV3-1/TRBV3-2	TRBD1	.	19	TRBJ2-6	TGTGCCAGCAGCCAGAGGGCCGGGACAGAGAGCTCTGGGGCCAACGTCCTGACTTTC	CASSQRAGTESSGANVLTF
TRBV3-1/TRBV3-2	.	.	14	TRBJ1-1	TGTGCCAGCAGCCAACTAACGGGGAACACTGAAGCTTTCTTT	CASSQLTGNTEAFF
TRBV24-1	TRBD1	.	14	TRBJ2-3	TGTGCCACCAGTGATCCCGGACAGGGAGATACGCAGTATTTT	CATSDPGQGDTQYF
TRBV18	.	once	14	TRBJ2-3	TGTGCCAGCTCCCAATTGGCCGGCACAGATACGCAGTATTTT	CASSQLAGTDTQYF
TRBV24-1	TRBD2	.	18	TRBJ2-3	TGTGCCACCAGTGATTTTCGGACTAGCCCTTGGAGCACAGATACGCAGTATTTT	CATSDFRTSPWSTDTQYF
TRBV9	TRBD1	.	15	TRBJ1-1	TGTGCCAGCAGCGTTACGGGACAGGGGACCACTGAAGCTTTCTTT	CASSVTGQGTTEAFF
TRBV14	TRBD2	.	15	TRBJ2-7	TGTGCCAGCAGCACATGGACTAGCGGAGTCTACGAGCAGTACTTC	CASSTWTSGVYEQYF
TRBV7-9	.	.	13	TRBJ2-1	TGTGCCCTCGCCGGGTCCCCTTACAATGAGCAGTTCTTC	CALAGSPYNEQFF
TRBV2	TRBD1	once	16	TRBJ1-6	TGTGCCAGCAGGGGTGAACAGGGGGCCCAAAATTCACCCCTCCACTTT	CASRGEQGAQNSPLHF
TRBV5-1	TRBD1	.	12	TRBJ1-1	TGCGCCAGCAGCCCGGGACAGGGAAGAACTTTCTTT	CASSPGQGRTFF
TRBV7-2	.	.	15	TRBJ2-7	TGTGCCAGCAGCTTAGCCGGGGAGGTGTCCTACGAGCAGTACTTC	CASSLAGEVSYEQYF